This TCR beta chain came from a study of CD8+CD57+ T cells in acquired aplastic anemia (dated by TCRdb to the late 2010s). About the investigation overall: Extracted DNA from sorted CD4+ and CD8+ cells averaged around 2.9 ug, ranging from roughly 0.2 to 30 ug. An average of approximately 10 million reads for CD4+ cells and roughly 11 million reads for CD8+ cells was obtained from healthy donor samples.

The study deep-sequenced TCR repertoires of sorted CD4+ and CD8+ blood T cells from severe aplastic anemia patients and healthy subjects. Ficoll-Paque density gradient centrifugation was used to isolate peripheral blood mononuclear cells. Before DNA extraction, CD4+ and CD8+ T cells were sorted by FACS or by magnetic beads. Study-wide findings and limitations: Around 31 CD8+ CDR3 sequences were shared between patients and controls but appeared highly expressed in patients and within their immunodominant clones. Patients and healthy controls showed no significant difference in CD8+ Simpson's diversity (P=0.060).

The CDR3 contains 13 residues, cysteine and phenylalanine counted. Only the CDR3 region is kept as DNA, spanning 39 bases read in frame from base 1. V is cut back by 8 bases and J by 4 bases, with 7 bases in the junction unmatched. From a lookup of the germline V gene, CDR1 and CDR2 are SNHLY and FYNNEI. As regards this clonotype: Which antigen it targets is not known. Base quality data are lacking; no much larger clone is found one base away.

Genomic DNA served as template for TCR beta VDJ combination and CDR3 sequence profiling. TCR repertoire sequencing was run on an Illumina HiSeq 2000. The published analysis was carried out like this. Repertoires were assessed using TRBV/TRBJ rearrangement plots, CDR3 size and DJ length profiles, and Simpson's diversity index. The immunodominant clone was defined as the most abundant DNA sequence in deep sequencing data. CDR3 amino acid sequences were checked for sharing across subjects and were also compared against the VDJdb database and published repertoires. The public reads were quality trimmed at Q25 with fastp and then assembled into clones with MiXCR by TCRdb, keeping productive beta chains. CDR3 protein duplicates are merged, each entry listing the most common genes and DNA. It is TCRdb's table, rather than the study itself, that gives the V and J calls and clone size. Within this sample are around 190,000 distinct CDR3 sequences, with less than 65% of them counted one time only. About a sixth of the sample is in the top ten clones.

The sequence was collected from a human donor in good health, serving as a control. This chain is built from TRBV2 and TRBJ2-7; 8 bases in between match TRBD1. The sequencing input was sorted CD4+, CD8+, or CD8+CD57+ T cells (not recorded which) from PBMCs. The sequence in DNA is TGTGCCAGCCCGGGACAGGTTTTGTACGAGCAGTACTTC. Translation gives CASPGQVLYEQYF.